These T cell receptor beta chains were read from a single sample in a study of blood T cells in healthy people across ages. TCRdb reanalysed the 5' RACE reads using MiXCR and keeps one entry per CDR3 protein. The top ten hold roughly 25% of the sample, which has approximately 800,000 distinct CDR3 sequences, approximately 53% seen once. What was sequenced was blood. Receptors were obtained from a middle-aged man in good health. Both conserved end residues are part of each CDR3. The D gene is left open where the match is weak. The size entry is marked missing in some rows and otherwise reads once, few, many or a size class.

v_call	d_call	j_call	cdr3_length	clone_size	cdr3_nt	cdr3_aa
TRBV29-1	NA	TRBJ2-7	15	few	TGCAGCGTTGGGGAAGGGACGGGACAATTATACGAGCAGTACTTC	CSVGEGTGQLYEQYF
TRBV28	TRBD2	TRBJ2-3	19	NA	TGTGCCAGCAGTGCCCAATTAGGGACTAGCGGGAGGGCCCCAGATACGCAGTATTTT	CASSAQLGTSGRAPDTQYF
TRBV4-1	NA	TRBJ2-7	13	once	TGCGCCAGCAGCCAAGACCACTCAGGGAGGCAGTACTTC	CASSQDHSGRQYF
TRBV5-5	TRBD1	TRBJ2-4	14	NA	TGTGCCAGCAGCCCGCCGGACAGGGGTAACATTCAGTACTTC	CASSPPDRGNIQYF
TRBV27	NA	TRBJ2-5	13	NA	TGTGCCAGCAGTACAGGGTTCCAAGAGACCCAGTACTTC	CASSTGFQETQYF
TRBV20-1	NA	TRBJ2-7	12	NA	TGCAGTGCTAGACTTATCGAACTCGAGCAGTACTTC	CSARLIELEQYF
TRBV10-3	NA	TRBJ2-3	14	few	TGTGCCATCAGGCGGACAGCGAGCACAGATACGCAGTATTTT	CAIRRTASTDTQYF
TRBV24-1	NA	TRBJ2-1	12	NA	TGTGCCACCAGCGACCGCTACAATGAGCAGTTCTTC	CATSDRYNEQFF
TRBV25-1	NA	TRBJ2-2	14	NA	TGTGCCAGCAGATCAGAATGGGTAATCGGGGAGCTGTTTTTT	CASRSEWVIGELFF
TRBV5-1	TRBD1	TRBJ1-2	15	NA	TGCGCCAGCACCAACTCAGAACAGGGGTTTTATGGCTACACCTTC	CASTNSEQGFYGYTF
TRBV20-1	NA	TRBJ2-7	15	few	TGCAGTGCTAGCACGCCGGTCGGGGGCTATTACGAGCAGTACTTC	CSASTPVGGYYEQYF
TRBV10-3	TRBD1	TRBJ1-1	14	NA	TGTGCCATCTCTACTGGAGGGGGCGAGACTGAAGCTTTCTTT	CAISTGGGETEAFF
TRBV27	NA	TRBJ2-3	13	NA	TGTGCCAGCAGTGCGCCACATACAGATACGCAGTATTTT	CASSAPHTDTQYF
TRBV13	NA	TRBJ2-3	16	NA	TGTGCCAGCAGCGCCCCCAGCGGTGGGGGCACAGATACGCAGTATTTT	CASSAPSGGGTDTQYF
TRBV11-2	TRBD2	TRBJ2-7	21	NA	TGTGCCAGCAGCCCCGATACGGGGACTAGCGGGATCCTCAGCTCCTACAATGAGCAGTACTTC	CASSPDTGTSGILSSYNEQYF
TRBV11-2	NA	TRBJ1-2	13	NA	TGTGCCAGCAGCGTAGAACTTAACTATGGCTACACCTTC	CASSVELNYGYTF
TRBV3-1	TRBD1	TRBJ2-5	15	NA	TGTGCCAGCAGCCAAAGGGGACAGGGGGAAGAGACCCAGTACTTC	CASSQRGQGEETQYF
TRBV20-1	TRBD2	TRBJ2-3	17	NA	TGCAGTGCTAGAGATCACACTAGCGGGAGCCTCACAGATACGCAGTATTTT	CSARDHTSGSLTDTQYF
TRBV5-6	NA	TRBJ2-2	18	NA	TGTGCCAGCAGCTCCATTTTGGACTCCCCCCTTCGCACCGGGGAGCTGTTTTTT	CASSSILDSPLRTGELFF
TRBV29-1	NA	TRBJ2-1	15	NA	TGCAGCGTTGAAGACCGTTTGACAGTGAAGGATGAGCAGTTCTTC	CSVEDRLTVKDEQFF
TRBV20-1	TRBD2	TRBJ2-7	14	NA	TGCAGTGCTATTCTAGCGGGACGTCCCTACGAGCAGTACTTC	CSAILAGRPYEQYF
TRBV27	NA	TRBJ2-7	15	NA	TGTGCCAGCAGTTTGTTCAGAGTCTCCTACAATGAGCAGTACTTC	CASSLFRVSYNEQYF
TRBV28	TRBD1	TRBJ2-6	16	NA	TGTGCCAGCAGTTTGTACAGGGGGCATGGGGCCAACGTCCTGACTTTC	CASSLYRGHGANVLTF
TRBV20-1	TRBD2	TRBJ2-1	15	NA	TGCAGTGCTAGAGACGGGACTAGCGGCTACAATGAGCAGTTCTTC	CSARDGTSGYNEQFF
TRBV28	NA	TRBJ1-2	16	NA	TGTGCCAGCAGTCCAACCTCGGGACGAGGGAGGTATGGCTACACCTTC	CASSPTSGRGRYGYTF
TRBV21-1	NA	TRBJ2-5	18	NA	TGTGCCAGCAGCAAAGGGACAGGGGTTGGATTGGTGTGCGAGACCCAGTACTTC	CASSKGTGVGLVCETQYF
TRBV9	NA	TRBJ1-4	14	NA	TGTGCCAGCAGCGTAGGGACAGAGAATGAAAAACTGTTTTTT	CASSVGTENEKLFF
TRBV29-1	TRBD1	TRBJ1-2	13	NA	TGCAGCTCGAAATCCGGGACAGGGAATGGCTACACCTTC	CSSKSGTGNGYTF
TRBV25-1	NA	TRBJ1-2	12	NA	TGTGCCAGCAGCGATCCCCCCTATGGCTACACCTTC	CASSDPPYGYTF
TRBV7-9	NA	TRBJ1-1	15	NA	TGTGCCAGCAGCACAGGACATACGGCGTACACTGAAGCTTTCTTT	CASSTGHTAYTEAFF
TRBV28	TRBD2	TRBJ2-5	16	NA	TGTGCCAGCAGTCTTTGGACTAGCGGGCACCAAGAGACCCAGTACTTC	CASSLWTSGHQETQYF
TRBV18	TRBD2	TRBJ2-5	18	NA	TGTGCCAGCTCACCGCTCGCCGGGACTAGCGGGAGGAGGAATGAGCAGTACTTC	CASSPLAGTSGRRNEQYF
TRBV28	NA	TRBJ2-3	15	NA	TGTGCCAGCAGGACGGGGGATTCTGTGTCCGATACGCAGTATTTT	CASRTGDSVSDTQYF
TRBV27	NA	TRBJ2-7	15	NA	TGTGCCAGCAGTTTAGTGAGGGGGGGGGCCTACGAGCAGTACTTC	CASSLVRGGAYEQYF
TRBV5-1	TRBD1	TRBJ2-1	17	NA	TGCGCCAGCAGCTTGGGGGACAGGGGGCTCGCCTACAATGAGCAGTTCTTC	CASSLGDRGLAYNEQFF
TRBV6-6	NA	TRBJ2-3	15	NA	TGTGCCAGCAGTTCCGAGGGAGATAGCACAGATACGCAGTATTTT	CASSSEGDSTDTQYF
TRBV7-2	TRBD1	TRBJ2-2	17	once	TGTGCCAGCAGCCGCAGGGGGTACCAAGAGACCACCGGGGAGCTGTTTTTT	CASSRRGYQETTGELFF